This T cell receptor (beta chain) was sequenced during a study of T cells after yellow fever vaccination (dated 2019 in TCRdb). A note on the overall study: The SMART-Seq v4 Ultra Low Input RNA kit was used to prepare libraries from fractions with low cell numbers. To follow T-cell clones before and after both primary and booster YFV17D yellow fever vaccination, bulk TCR alpha and beta repertoires underwent longitudinal sequencing. The cohort comprised two healthy male donors, one aged 18 to 29 and one aged 30 to 40 years. Bulk PBMC replicates and cell subsets were isolated from blood drawn at multiple timepoints before and after both primary and secondary immunization.

The CDR3 contains 10 residues, cysteine and phenylalanine counted. Just CDR3 DNA is preserved here, 30 bases in frame from base 1. What the study reported, not specific to this receptor: Most clones expanded after primary vaccination (approximately 95% of CD4 and roughly 91% of CD8) were re-detected after the booster, suggesting that broad memory maintenance occurred. Computational filtering was needed because FACS-sorted repertoires could contain abundant contaminating clonotypes from the bulk population. Compared with the primary T-cell response, the secondary T-cell response was faster but weaker, reaching its peak on day 5 rather than on day 15. A small share of clonotypes occurred in both CD4 and CD8 compartments, likely arising from convergent recombination. Because only a couple of donors were included in the study, the extent to which the findings can be generalized is limited.

Synthesis of TCR cDNA relied on 5'RACE template switching, a step that introduced a universal primer site along with unique molecular identifiers. cDNA synthesis was primed from both the TCR alpha and TCR beta constant segments. Two PCR steps were used to amplify libraries, with sample barcodes and sequencing adapters being added in the second step. Libraries were sequenced on Illumina HiSeq 2500 (2x100 bp) or NovaSeq (2x150 bp). The source study handled its data this way. Reads were demultiplexed and collapsed into UMI consensus sequences with MIGEC, and V(D)J alignment was performed with MiXCR. Using edgeR on replicate PBMC samples, clonotypes were called vaccine-responding if FDR was below 0.01 and the log2 fold change was above 5 up to day 15. Each bulk clonotype received a CD4 or CD8 identity based on whether the sequenced CD4 or CD8 repertoire contained that clonotype at higher abundance. TCRdb handled the public reads itself, with Q25 trimming in fastp and clone calling in MiXCR, and kept productive beta chains. CDR3 protein duplicates are merged, each entry listing the most common genes and DNA. For this entry, the V and J calls and clone size follow TCRdb and not the study's own pipeline. Present in this sample are hundreds of thousands of distinct CDR3 sequences, about 19% of which were seen just once. Of the sample, 14% falls within the top ten clones.

A remark on this clonotype: The target of this receptor is not known. One end of the junction does not line up with germline, which may come from a read error.

This sample's treatment or condition label indicates: live attenuated yellow fever vaccine strain. Two biological replicates of bulk PBMCs were collected at each blood-draw timepoint. A standard Ficoll-Paque protocol was used to isolate PBMCs from peripheral blood. TriZol was used to extract RNA from bulk PBMCs, from CD4 and CD8 fractions, and from dextramer-positive and dextramer-negative fractions. The sample in question was PBMCs, obtained 15 days after the yellow fever booster vaccination. The V and J genes are TRBV12-3 or TRBV12-4 and TRBJ2-5; no D gene is confidently identified. This receptor was obtained from a man aged 30 to 39 who received the YFV17D yellow fever vaccine. The nucleotide sequence reads TGTGCCAGCAGTTTGTCCTTCTTACACTTC. Protein translation: CASSLSFLHF.